The 29 T cell receptor beta chains in this list originate from one sample, sequenced in a study of cytotoxic CD8 clonotypes in ibrutinib-treated CLL. Some clones are missing from TCRdb's copy, which holds only in-frame ones; the method was immunoSEQ multiplex PCR. The sample contains approximately 300,000 clones, approximately 80% of which appear only once. The source material was PBMCs, sampled before ibrutinib treatment. These receptors were obtained from a human donor with chronic lymphocytic leukemia.

The chain employs TRBV6-5 and TRBJ1-5, with 8 bases lining up with TRBD1. With V trimmed by 6 bases and J by 6 bases, 7 bases remained unmatched. Germline-derived CDR1 and CDR2 are MNHEY and SVGAGI. The CDR3 runs 14 residues. CDR3 bases: TGTGCCAGCAGCAGGACAGGGCCTCTTCAGCCCCAGCATTTT. This sequence encodes CASSRTGPLQPQHF.

This clone has a single count. This chain uses TRBV9 with TRBJ1-1; D is unresolved. V lost 0 bases, J lost 12 bases, and 15 bases lay in between. Germline CDR1 and CDR2: SGDLS and YYNGEE. The CDR3 totals 13 residues. The CDR3: CASSVALSAWPFF. DNA for the CDR3: TGTGCCAGCAGCGTAGCTCTGTCGGCCTGGCCTTTCTTT.

The chain recombines TRBV11-2 with TRBJ1-1; weak D call: TRBD1 (5 bases). V was trimmed by 0 bases and J by 7 bases, leaving 9 bases between them. There are 13 residues in the CDR3. Germline CDR1 is SGHAT and CDR2 is FQNNGV. CDR3 bases: TGTGCCAGCAGCTTAGATTCGGGGGTTGAAGCTTTCTTT. Amino acid sequence: CASSLDSGVEAFF.

CDR3 sequence: CASSRGPRATYEQYF. DNA for the CDR3: TGCGCCAGCAGCCGGGGACCCCGGGCAACCTACGAGCAGTACTTC. The V gene is TRBV5-1, the J gene TRBJ2-7; D is tentatively TRBD1 or TRBD2 (5 bases each). The germline V gene encodes CDR1 SGHRS and CDR2 YFSETQ. The CDR3 length is 15 residues. V was clipped by 4 bases and J by 2 bases, with 16 bases between them.

In its sample, this clone was seen once. In DNA form, the CDR3 reads TGTGCCACCAGCAGAAGAATAGCGGGAGGGGACTACGAGCAGTACTTC. Protein: CATSRRIAGGDYEQYF. The rearrangement joins TRBV15 to TRBJ2-7; TRBD2 agrees at 11 bases. In germline, CDR1 is LNHNV, CDR2 YYDKDF (reference sequence). The CDR3 is 16 amino acids. V was clipped by 2 bases and J by 3 bases; unmatched bases: 6.

The genes are TRBV10-3 and TRBJ2-7; the D gene could be TRBD1 or TRBD2 (5 bases each). The CDR3 runs 14 residues. CDR1 is ENHRY, CDR2 SYGVKD, per germline. Trimming shortened V by 4 bases and J by 3 bases, and 13 bases separated the two germline ends. CDR3 loop: CAISGGSLYYEQYF. The CDR3, as DNA: TGTGCCATCAGTGGGGGGAGCCTATACTACGAGCAGTACTTC.

The chain joins TRBV4-1 to TRBJ2-1, with D unresolved. The CDR3 consists of 13 residues. Deletions cut 3 bases from V and 6 bases from J, with 9 bases between. Per the germline V gene, CDR1 is MGHRA and CDR2 is YSYEKL. CDR3 DNA: TGCGCCAGCAGCCAGCTTCATGGCAATGAGCAGTTCTTC. It specifies CASSQLHGNEQFF.

V is TRBV7-2 and J is TRBJ1-1; 9 bases agree with TRBD1. J was trimmed by 1 base and V by 5 bases; bases with no gene match: 5. The germline V gene encodes CDR1 SGHTA and CDR2 FQGNSA. The CDR3 runs 15 residues. DNA for the CDR3: TGTGCCAGCAGCCATGACAGGGGGTGGAACACTGAAGCTTTCTTT. Its protein is CASSHDRGWNTEAFF.

The rearrangement links TRBV9 to TRBJ2-5; 7 bases fit TRBD1. The CDR3 totals 20 residues. J lost 1 base, V lost 3 bases, and 21 bases had no gene match. In germline, CDR1 is SGDLS, CDR2 YYNGEE. CDR3 loop: CASSDPGQTNSQDSQETQYF. In DNA form, the CDR3 reads TGTGCCAGCAGCGATCCGGGACAGACTAATTCCCAAGACTCCCAAGAGACCCAGTACTTC.

This chain joins TRBV6-5 and TRBJ2-5, with 8 bases fitting TRBD1. Germline CDR1 is MNHEY and CDR2 is SVGAGI. The trim removed 6 bases at V and 4 bases at J, leaving 4 bases unmatched. This CDR3 has 13 residues. The CDR3 nucleotides are TGTGCCAGCAGGGCAGGGGGCCTAGAGACCCAGTACTTC. It is translated as CASRAGGLETQYF.

The chain combines TRBV2 with TRBJ1-4, with D hard to call. CDR3 size: 16 residues. Trimming pared 3 bases from V and 0 bases from J, leaving 11 bases between. From germline, CDR1 is SNHLY and CDR2 FYNNEI. The CDR3 DNA sequence: TGTGCCAGCAGTGAGCAGAGCCGCGCAACTAATGAAAAACTGTTTTTT. Protein: CASSEQSRATNEKLFF. Drawing the rest from reference TRBV2 and TRBJ1-4, the complete variable domain is EPEVTQTPSHQVTQMGQEVILRCVPISNHLYFYWYRQILGQKVEFLVSFYNNEISEKSEIFDDQFSVERPDGSNFTLKIRSTKLEDSAMYFCASSEQSRATNEKLFFGSGTQLSVL.

This clone came up a few times. V usage is TRBV7-9 and J usage is TRBJ2-7, with 8 bases fitting TRBD2. This CDR3 region has 16 residues. J was trimmed by 0 bases and V by 1 base; bases with no gene match: 5. Germline values: CDR1 SEHNR, CDR2 FQNEAQ (reference sequence). The CDR3 nucleotides are TGTGCCAGCAGCTTAGTGGATCGGGAGGGCTCCTACGAGCAGTACTTC. It is translated as CASSLVDREGSYEQYF.

The V gene is TRBV7-2, the J gene TRBJ2-7, with 9 positions matching TRBD2. In germline, CDR1 is SGHTA, CDR2 FQGNSA. CDR3 length equals 17 residues. V was clipped by 0 bases and J by 5 bases; unmatched bases: 11. Here the CDR3 DNA reads TGTGCCAGCAGCTTAGCGTATCAAGGCGGGAGGGCCAACGAGCAGTACTTC. Translating gives CASSLAYQGGRANEQYF.

This chain uses TRBV9 with TRBJ2-5, with D possibly matching TRBD2 (6 bases). The CDR3 totals 15 residues. Trimming cost V 1 base and J 2 bases, with 12 bases left between them. Germline values: CDR1 SGDLS, CDR2 YYNGEE. Here the CDR3 reads CASSVTASDQETQYF. For the CDR3, the DNA is TGTGCCAGCAGCGTAACGGCTAGCGATCAAGAGACCCAGTACTTC.

This chain joins TRBV19 and TRBJ2-2; TRBD1 matches at 8 bases. Unmatched junction bases numbered 2, after V lost 4 bases and J lost 7 bases. CDR1 is LNHDA and CDR2 is SQIVND in the germline V gene (reference sequence). This CDR3 has 13 residues. In DNA, the CDR3 is TGTGCCAGTAGTAACAGGGGGGTCGGGGAGCTGTTTTTT. Translation gives CASSNRGVGELFF.

This clone appeared a single time. The V and J genes are TRBV29-1 and TRBJ1-3; 7 bases align to TRBD1. V lost 6 bases and J lost 0; bases outside the gene matches: 2. The germline CDR1 and CDR2 sequences are SQVTM and ANQGSEA. The CDR3 extends over 13 amino acids. In nucleotides, the CDR3 is TGCAGCGTAGGACAGGACTCTGGAAACACCATATATTTT. Translated: CSVGQDSGNTIYF.

This CDR3 reads CASSRGLAGAEQYF. The CDR3 nucleotides read TGCGCCAGCAGCCGCGGACTAGCGGGAGCCGAGCAGTACTTC. J is TRBJ2-7 and V is TRBV5-1; TRBD2 matches at 13 bases. The CDR3 has 14 amino acids. Germline CDR1 SGHRS, CDR2 YFSETQ. V trimming: 4 bases; J trimming: 6 bases; junction bases outside the gene matches: 4.

In its sample, this clone was seen once. V gene TRBV11-2 combines with J gene TRBJ2-1; the D is unclear. Trimming cost V 0 bases and J 6 bases, with 18 bases left between them. Looked up from germline, CDR1 is SGHAT and CDR2 is FQNNGV. The CDR3 is 17 amino acids. CDR3 sequence reads: CASSLDRYVAVTNEQFF. Here the CDR3 DNA reads TGTGCCAGCAGCTTAGATCGTTATGTGGCAGTCACCAATGAGCAGTTCTTC.

In this sample, this clone turned up a few times. This rearrangement joins TRBV6-5 to TRBJ2-7; 7 bases match TRBD1. The CDR3 is made up of 14 amino acids. Per germline, CDR1 MNHEY and CDR2 SVGAGI. J lost 2 bases, V lost 6 bases, and 7 bases had no gene match. This CDR3 is CASRRDRAPYEQYF. Written as DNA, the CDR3 is TGTGCCAGCAGACGTGACAGGGCTCCCTACGAGCAGTACTTC.

V usage is TRBV18 and J usage is TRBJ1-5; no firm D call. Looked up from germline, CDR1 is KGHSH and CDR2 is LQKENI. The CDR3 length is 14 residues. V was pared by 3 bases and J by 3 bases, with 9 bases between. This CDR3 is CASSPVGFNQPQHF. DNA of the CDR3: TGTGCCAGCTCACCTGTGGGTTTCAATCAGCCCCAGCATTTT. Using reference TRBV18 and TRBJ1-5 for the parts outside the CDR3, the full variable domain is NAGVMQNPRHLVRRRGQEARLRCSPMKGHSHVYWYRQLPEEGLKFMVYLQKENIIDESGMPKERFSAEFPKEGPSILRIQQVVRGDSAAYFCASSPVGFNQPQHFGDGTRLSIL.

The V call is TRBV7-2, the J call TRBJ2-7; TRBD2 aligns across 7 bases. V dropped 0 bases and J dropped 6; count of bases not matched to a gene: 5. From germline, CDR1 is SGHTA and CDR2 FQGNSA. The CDR3 is 14 residues long. The CDR3 region is CASSLAGGPGEQYF. The DNA of the CDR3 is TGTGCCAGCAGCTTAGCGGGAGGGCCTGGCGAGCAGTACTTC.

V and J are TRBV7-2 and TRBJ2-7; 7 bases align to TRBD2. The ends lost 2 bases at V and 4 bases at J; junction bases unmatched: 5. Germline CDR1 and CDR2: SGHTA and FQGNSA. The CDR3 runs 14 residues. DNA for the CDR3: TGTGCCAGCAGCTTATCGGGAGGACCTTACGAGCAGTACTTC. The encoded protein is CASSLSGGPYEQYF.

With respect to this clone: Additional DNA sequences in this sample encode the identical CDR3. The V gene is TRBV27, the J gene TRBJ2-2; no definite D call. This CDR3 comprises 13 residues. Looked up from germline, CDR1 is MNHEY and CDR2 is SMNVEV (reference sequence). V lost 0 bases and J 5 bases, leaving 4 bases between the germline ends. CDR3 sequence: CASSLSGTGELFF. The DNA of the CDR3 is TGTGCCAGCAGTTTATCCGGGACCGGGGAGCTGTTTTTT.

The count of this clone is one. The chain has TRBV5-1 and TRBJ2-5; 9 bases align to TRBD2. Germline trimming cut 2 bases from V and 4 bases from J; bases unmatched to any gene: 6. Germline assignment: CDR1 SGHRS and CDR2 YFSETQ. This CDR3 has 15 amino acids. The CDR3 region has the DNA TGCGCCAGCAGCTTAGTAGCGGGAGTCTTAGAGACCCAGTACTTC. This sequence encodes CASSLVAGVLETQYF.

The chain links TRBV27 to TRBJ2-7; 9 nucleotides line up with TRBD2. This CDR3 has 17 residues. CDR1 and CDR2 (germline): MNHEY, SMNVEV (reference sequence). The V gene end was trimmed by 2 bases and the J gene end by 2 bases; junction bases not matched to a gene: 10. CDR3 sequence: CASSLTRTSVRPYEQYF. CDR3 DNA sequence: TGTGCCAGCAGTTTAACACGGACTAGCGTACGTCCCTACGAGCAGTACTTC.

In its sample, this clone was seen a few times. V and J are TRBV7-2 and TRBJ2-1, with 9 bases matching TRBD2. Germline loops: CDR1 SGHTA, CDR2 FQGNSA. V dropped 7 bases and J dropped 6; count of bases not matched to a gene: 13. The CDR3 runs 16 residues. CDR3 in amino acids: CASMLGRTSALNEQFF. CDR3 nucleotides: TGTGCCAGCATGCTTGGGCGGACTAGCGCACTCAATGAGCAGTTCTTC.

The rearrangement joins TRBV30 to TRBJ2-6, with D possibly called TRBD1 or TRBD2 (5 bases each). Looked up from germline, CDR1 is GTSNPN and CDR2 is SVGIG (reference sequence). Trimming left V 1 base short and J 1 base short, with 5 bases between. The CDR3 consists of 14 residues. This chain's CDR3 is CAWSGGSGANVLTF. The CDR3 region has the DNA TGTGCCTGGAGTGGGGGGTCTGGGGCCAACGTCCTGACTTTC.

The chain carries TRBV30 and TRBJ2-3, with 11 bases matching TRBD2. The germline V gene encodes CDR1 GTSNPN and CDR2 SVGIG (reference sequence). The CDR3 is 15 amino acids. The junction had 3 bases not matched to a gene; V was cut back by 2 bases and J by 2 bases. The CDR3 DNA is TGTGCCTGGAGTAGACTAGCGGGAAACACAGATACGCAGTATTTT. It codes for CAWSRLAGNTDTQYF.

CDR3 coding DNA: TGCGCCAGCAGCGGGGAGGCGCCAGGATCACACTACAATGAGCAGTTCTTC. Translated: CASSGEAPGSHYNEQFF. This sequence joins TRBV5-1 and TRBJ2-1; TRBD2 is a possible D gene (6 bases). CDR1 and CDR2 from the germline V gene are SGHRS and YFSETQ. The CDR3 has 17 amino acids. Trimming took off 4 bases at V and 3 bases at J, with 20 bases between the two ends.